The 12 T cell receptor beta chains in this list originate from one sample, sequenced in a study of blood T cell repertoires in COVID-19 (dated by TCRdb to the early 2020s). The receptor library was made with the immunoSEQ multiplex PCR assay. Not all clones reach the TCRdb copy of this immuneACCESS table, which keeps in-frame sequences only. Checked studies attribute under half of the gap to unresolved V genes and leave the rest unexplained. Here the sample has fewer than 450,000 clones; roughly 86% occur a single time. The ten biggest clones cover 6% to 8.5% of the sample. Sequencing was done on a sample of peripheral blood. These receptors all stem from a woman in her 70s with COVID-19, enrolled during active disease.

The V call is TRBV7-6, the J call TRBJ2-3; 13 positions agree with TRBD2. Germline CDR1 is SGHVS and CDR2 is FNYEAQ. CDR3 size: 16 residues. V dropped 5 bases and J dropped 7; count of bases not matched to a gene: 9. The CDR3 spells CASSVVLAGGKYTQYF. CDR3 coding DNA: TGTGCCAGCAGCGTTGTACTAGCGGGGGGGAAGTATACGCAGTATTTT. Full variable domain (outside the CDR3, taken from reference TRBV7-6 and TRBJ2-3): GAGVSQSPRYKVTKRGQDVALRCDPISGHVSLYWYRQALGQGPEFLTYFNYEAQQDKSGLPNDRFSAERPEGSISTLTIQRTEQRDSAMYRCASSVVLAGGKYTQYFGPGTRLTVL.

The chain employs TRBV24-1 and TRBJ2-1, with 8 nucleotides matching TRBD1. Germline CDR1 reads KGHDR; CDR2 reads SFDVKD. V was pared by 7 bases and J by 7 bases, with 11 bases of the junction left unmatched. This CDR3 has 15 residues. The CDR3 DNA reads as TGTGCCACCAGCGATAGGACAGGGTTTAGGAATGAGCAGTTCTTC. Protein product: CATSDRTGFRNEQFF.

The chain combines TRBV3-1 (or the pseudogene TRBV3-2) with TRBJ1-4; no firm D call. In germline, CDR1 is LGHDT, CDR2 YNNKEL (reference sequence). Trimming shortened V by 1 base and J by 10 bases, and 16 bases separated the two germline ends. The CDR3 is 15 amino acids. The CDR3 spells CASSQAEFLRGKLFF. CDR3 in DNA: TGTGCCAGCAGCCAAGCCGAGTTTCTTCGAGGAAAACTGTTTTTT.

The rearrangement uses TRBV18 and TRBJ2-1, with 7 bases aligning to TRBD2. Germline assignment: CDR1 KGHSH and CDR2 LQKENI. The CDR3 has 14 amino acids. V was pared by 0 bases and J by 8 bases, with 4 bases of the junction left unmatched. CDR3 sequence reads: CASSPPALADEQFF. CDR3 nucleotides: TGTGCCAGCTCACCACCGGCCCTAGCGGATGAGCAGTTCTTC. Together with reference TRBV18 and TRBJ2-1, the CDR3 gives the full variable domain: NAGVMQNPRHLVRRRGQEARLRCSPMKGHSHVYWYRQLPEEGLKFMVYLQKENIIDESGMPKERFSAEFPKEGPSILRIQQVVRGDSAAYFCASSPPALADEQFFGPGTRLTVL.

The chain carries TRBV27 and TRBJ2-2; D unclear. Trimming cost V 2 bases and J 2 bases, with 9 bases left between them. This CDR3 contains 15 residues. Germline CDR1 and CDR2: MNHEY and SMNVEV (reference sequence). The CDR3 loop reads CASSLEHFNTGELFF. The CDR3 region has the DNA TGTGCCAGCAGTTTAGAACATTTCAACACCGGGGAGCTGTTTTTT.

This sequence joins TRBV29-1 and TRBJ1-1; TRBD1 matches at 10 bases. Trimming removed 5 bases from V and 4 bases from J; junction bases left unmatched: 4. CDR3 length: 13 residues. Germline CDR1 SQVTM, CDR2 ANQGSEA. DNA for the CDR3: TGCAGCGTTTATGGGACAGGGGTCACTGAAGCTTTCTTT. Its protein product is CSVYGTGVTEAFF.

This rearrangement joins TRBV10-1 to TRBJ1-2; 7 bases are a match to TRBD1. Per germline, CDR1 WNHNN and CDR2 SYGVQD (reference sequence). Trimming cost V 6 bases and J 8 bases; bases outside gene matches: 12. The CDR3 spans 14 residues. CDR3 amino acids: CASRYRGNGGGYTF. The CDR3 DNA reads TGCGCCAGCAGGTACAGGGGAAACGGCGGGGGCTACACCTTC.

The chain employs TRBV9 and TRBJ1-4; tentatively, D is TRBD1 (5 bases). Germline CDR1 SGDLS, CDR2 YYNGEE. V lost 0 bases, J lost 3 bases, and 9 bases lay in between. This CDR3 has 15 residues. CDR3 region: CASSVGPRANEKLFF. For the CDR3, the DNA is TGTGCCAGCAGCGTAGGGCCCAGGGCTAATGAAAAACTGTTTTTT.

The chain links TRBV28 to TRBJ2-1, with TRBD2 identical over 8 bases. Germline-derived CDR1 and CDR2 are MDHEN and SYDVKM. Trimming removed 2 bases from V and 7 bases from J; junction bases left unmatched: 7. The CDR3 totals 15 residues. DNA of the CDR3: TGTGCCAGCAGTTTACCGGGGGGGCTCACAAATGAGCAGTTCTTC. The encoded protein is CASSLPGGLTNEQFF.

The rearrangement joins TRBV27 to TRBJ1-1; the D gene is possibly TRBD1 (6 bases). This CDR3 comprises 15 residues. Germline lookup yields CDR1 MNHEY and CDR2 SMNVEV (reference sequence). Deletions cut 5 bases from V and 6 bases from J, with 19 bases between. CDR3 protein: CASSLDRLRAPEAFF. The CDR3, as DNA: TGTGCCAGCAGTCTAGACAGGTTAAGAGCGCCTGAAGCTTTCTTT.

The chain joins TRBV24-1 to TRBJ2-7, with 7 positions matching TRBD1. The junction had 0 bases not matched to a gene; V was cut back by 3 bases and J by 2 bases. Germline assignment: CDR1 KGHDR and CDR2 SFDVKD. CDR3 size: 13 residues. CDR3 sequence: CATSDDRAYEQYF. As DNA, the CDR3 is TGTGCCACCAGTGATGACAGGGCCTACGAGCAGTACTTC.

This sequence joins TRBV19 and TRBJ1-6; 8 nucleotides line up with TRBD1. V gave up 3 bases and J gave up 5 bases; unmatched junction bases: 9. The V gene's germline CDR1 is LNHDA and CDR2 SQIVND (reference sequence). The CDR3 loop spans 17 amino acids. The CDR3 protein is CASSILTGGADNSPLHF. CDR3 bases: TGTGCCAGTAGTATCCTAACAGGGGGAGCAGATAATTCACCCCTCCACTTT.